These 31 T cell receptor beta chains came from one sample sequenced in a study of T cell responses to AZD1222 COVID-19 vaccine. The protocol was immunoSEQ multiplex PCR, while the TCRdb copy is restricted to in-frame clones and leaves out a portion. The repertoire has fewer than 150,000 clones, about 86% of them found once; the top ten carry around 3.5%. Material: peripheral blood, obtained on day 0 of AZD1222 vaccination. The receptors were gathered from an adult in good health.

The chain employs TRBV11-1 and TRBJ2-1, with TRBD2 matching over 13 bases. The junction had 7 bases not matched to a gene; V was cut back by 5 bases and J by 9 bases. Per germline, CDR1 SGHAT and CDR2 FQDESV (reference sequence). This CDR3 is 15 amino acids long. CDR3 sequence (DNA): TGTGCCAGCAGCCCGAGGACTAGCGGGAGCGGTGAGCAGTTCTTC. Protein product: CASSPRTSGSGEQFF.

J is TRBJ2-3 and V is TRBV6-4; either TRBD1 or TRBD2 may fit D (5 bases each). The V and J ends lost 2 bases and 4 bases respectively, with 10 bases between them. CDR3 length: 14 residues. CDR1 and CDR2 (germline): MRHNA, SNTAGT. CDR3 sequence (DNA): TGTGCCAGCAGTGACAGGGGAGACGCAGATACGCAGTATTTT. It specifies CASSDRGDADTQYF.

This clone was seen only a few times. The chain has TRBV7-6 and TRBJ2-6; D is undetermined. The CDR3 is made up of 18 amino acids. Per germline, CDR1 SGHVS and CDR2 FNYEAQ. V was pared by 2 bases and J by 0 bases, with 14 bases between. The DNA of the CDR3 is TGTGCCAGCAGCTTATTGGGAACGGCAGCCTCTGGGGCCAACGTCCTGACTTTC. This gives the protein CASSLLGTAASGANVLTF.

This chain connects TRBV5-4 to TRBJ2-5; TRBD1 is a possible D gene (5 bases). V was pared by 3 bases and J by 0 bases, with 12 bases between. In germline, CDR1 is SGHNT, CDR2 YYREEE (reference sequence). This CDR3 is built from 15 residues. The chain's CDR3 is CASSSAQAYQETQYF. For the CDR3, the DNA is TGTGCCAGCAGCTCCGCACAGGCGTACCAAGAGACCCAGTACTTC.

The chain recombines TRBV5-4 with TRBJ1-2; D remains ambiguous. V was clipped by 1 base and J by 3 bases, with 10 bases between them. The V gene's germline CDR1 is SGHNT and CDR2 YYREEE (reference sequence). There are 14 residues in the CDR3. The CDR3 loop is CASSLNRDHYGYTF. DNA of the CDR3: TGTGCCAGCAGCTTGAATAGAGACCACTATGGCTACACCTTC.

The rearrangement joins TRBV6-2 or TRBV6-3 to TRBJ1-1; D is unresolved. Trimming took off 4 bases at V and 1 base at J, with 4 bases between the two ends. This CDR3 comprises 12 residues. In germline, CDR1 is MNHEY, CDR2 SVGEGT. CDR3 sequence: CASSLANTEAFF. As DNA, the CDR3 is TGTGCCAGCAGTTTGGCGAACACTGAAGCTTTCTTT.

The J gene is TRBJ2-5, the V gene TRBV5-1; D possibly corresponds to TRBD2 (5 bases). Trimming stripped 5 bases from V and 4 bases from J, with 12 bases between. CDR3 size: 13 residues. Germline CDR1 SGHRS, CDR2 YFSETQ. The DNA for the CDR3 is TGCGCCAGCAGACTGGCTCGGGGAGAGACCCAGTACTTC. Its translation is CASRLARGETQYF.

The chain uses TRBV10-3 and TRBJ1-4; TRBD1 might be the D (5 bases). V lost 5 bases and J lost 6, with 10 bases in between. The CDR3 extends over 13 amino acids. CDR1 is ENHRY and CDR2 is SYGVKD in the germline V gene. Here the CDR3 DNA reads TGTGCCATCAGTCAACAAGGGGATGAAAAACTGTTTTTT. Translating gives CAISQQGDEKLFF.

The CDR3 spells CASRLAGGHETQYF. In DNA, the CDR3 is TGTGCCAGCAGGCTAGCGGGAGGACATGAGACCCAGTACTTC. The chain links TRBV5-4 to TRBJ2-5; 11 bases line up with TRBD2. J gave up 5 bases and V 5 bases, and 5 bases lay outside the gene matches. CDR1 and CDR2 from the germline V gene are SGHNT and YYREEE (reference sequence). This CDR3 has 14 residues.

This chain uses TRBV28 with TRBJ1-2; the D is unclear. Germline CDR1 and CDR2: MDHEN and SYDVKM. The CDR3 contains 17 residues. Between the trimmed V and J ends, which lost 2 bases and 2 bases, there was a span of 18 bases. CDR3 amino acids: CASSLITDHALNYGYTF. CDR3 sequence (DNA): TGTGCCAGCAGTTTAATTACAGACCACGCTCTCAACTATGGCTACACCTTC.

The chain uses TRBV21-1 and TRBJ1-1; the D segment call TRBD1 is taken from the table without a DNA check. TRBV21-1 is annotated as a pseudogene. The CDR3 is 17 amino acids. Written as DNA, the CDR3 is TGTGCCAGCAGCAAAGCGAGGAGGGACAGGGGCGCCGGTGAAGCTTTCTTT. It specifies CASSKARRDRGAGEAFF.

The chain links TRBV6-5 to TRBJ2-5; TRBD1 agrees at 9 bases. The J segment lost 0 bases and the V segment lost 0 bases, leaving 2 bases of the junction unmatched. CDR1 and CDR2 (germline): MNHEY, SVGAGI. The CDR3 is 16 residues long. CDR3 region: CASSYSGTGHQETQYF. Here the CDR3 DNA reads TGTGCCAGCAGTTACTCGGGGACAGGGCACCAAGAGACCCAGTACTTC.

The chain links TRBV19 to TRBJ1-5, with D unclear. This CDR3 contains 13 residues. V lost 5 bases and J 3 bases, leaving 8 bases between the germline ends. The germline V gene encodes CDR1 LNHDA and CDR2 SQIVND (reference sequence). This chain's CDR3 is CASSYLDNQPQHF. The CDR3 nucleotides are TGTGCCAGTAGTTACCTGGACAATCAGCCCCAGCATTTT.

This clone was seen only once. The chain combines TRBV6-5 with TRBJ2-1; 12 nucleotides align to TRBD2. Germline lookup yields CDR1 MNHEY and CDR2 SVGAGI. V trimming: 4 bases; J trimming: 7 bases; junction bases outside the gene matches: 8. The CDR3 is 16 amino acids. Written as DNA, the CDR3 is TGTGCCAGCAGTTTCCGGACTAGCGGGAACCTAAATGAGCAGTTCTTC. It yields the protein CASSFRTSGNLNEQFF.

The chain links TRBV24-1 to TRBJ2-5; D gene uncertain. This CDR3 is built from 13 residues. CDR1 is KGHDR and CDR2 is SFDVKD in the germline V gene. Trimming took 1 base from V and 3 from J, leaving 5 bases between them. The CDR3 DNA reads as TGTGCCACCAGTGATTTAGAGAAAGAGACCCAGTACTTC. Amino acids: CATSDLEKETQYF.

This clone was recorded a few times. The chain couples TRBV19 to TRBJ2-7; possibly TRBD2 for D (6 bases). The CDR3 sequence is 15 residues long. V was clipped by 3 bases and J by 2 bases, with 14 bases between them. The germline V gene encodes CDR1 LNHDA and CDR2 SQIVND (reference sequence). The CDR3 is CASSMGGGGTYEQYF. Here the CDR3 DNA reads TGTGCCAGTAGTATGGGAGGTGGCGGTACCTACGAGCAGTACTTC.

This clone was seen a few times. The chain uses TRBV7-9 and TRBJ2-7, with 9 bases matching TRBD2. The CDR3 sequence is 14 residues long. Looked up from germline, CDR1 is SEHNR and CDR2 is FQNEAQ (reference sequence). J gave up 4 bases and V 5 bases, and 6 bases lay outside the gene matches. In DNA form, the CDR3 reads TGTGCCAGCAGCGGTAGCGGGAGTCAGTACGAGCAGTACTTC. Protein product: CASSGSGSQYEQYF. The full variable domain, completed using reference TRBV7-9 and TRBJ2-7, is DTGVSQNPRHKITKRGQNVTFRCDPISEHNRLYWYRQTLGQGPEFLTYFQNEAQLEKSRLLSDRFSAERPKGSFSTLEIQRTEQGDSAMYLCASSGSGSQYEQYFGPGTRLTVT.

The chain has TRBV7-8 and TRBJ1-4; TRBD1 matches at 7 bases. Germline V CDR1 and CDR2: SGHVS, FQNEAQ. Losses at the gene ends were 5 bases for V and 4 bases for J; bases not matched to a gene: 7. The CDR3 runs to 15 residues. CDR3 sequence (DNA): TGTGCCAGCAGCCCACGAGACAGGGATAATGAAAAACTGTTTTTT. Translated, it gives CASSPRDRDNEKLFF.

The chain combines TRBV10-2 with TRBJ1-1, with unresolved D. This CDR3 has 12 amino acids. Looked up from germline, CDR1 is WSHSY and CDR2 is SAAADI. The germline V and J ends were trimmed by 2 bases and 7 bases, with 8 bases remaining between them. The chain's CDR3 is CASSEPEGEAFF. DNA of the CDR3: TGCGCCAGCAGTGAGCCCGAGGGTGAAGCTTTCTTT.

The rearrangement uses TRBV20-1 and TRBJ2-7, with 14 bases identical to TRBD2. The germline CDR1 and CDR2 sequences are DFQATT and SNEGSKA (reference sequence). The CDR3 covers 16 residues. V shed 3 bases, J shed 4 bases, and the junction held 8 bases outside the gene matches. The CDR3 bases are TGCAGTGCTAGTTATCCCGGGACTAGCGGGAGTTACGAGCAGTACTTC. This sequence encodes CSASYPGTSGSYEQYF.

This clone was recorded once. The gene calls are TRBV5-6 and TRBJ1-5; D is perhaps TRBD1 (6 bases). The germline V gene has CDR1 SGHDT and CDR2 YYEEEE. The CDR3 runs to 15 residues. The V end was cut by 2 bases, the J end by 7 bases, with 16 bases between. The CDR3: CASSLARGMGQPQHF. CDR3 in DNA: TGTGCCAGCAGCTTAGCCAGGGGAATGGGCCAGCCCCAGCATTTT.

The rearrangement uses TRBV12-5 and TRBJ1-3; D gene uncertain. This CDR3 spans 14 amino acids. The germline V and J ends were trimmed by 9 bases and 2 bases, with 14 bases remaining between them. Germline V gene sequence: CDR1 LGHNT, CDR2 FRNRAP. The CDR3 loop reads CASGRGDAGNTIYF. CDR3 in DNA: TGTGCTAGCGGACGGGGAGATGCTGGAAACACCATATATTTT.

The rearrangement joins TRBV6-2 or TRBV6-3 to TRBJ2-7; D uncertain. The CDR3 totals 14 residues. Germline loops: CDR1 MNHEY, CDR2 SVGEGT. Between the trimmed V and J ends, which lost 4 bases and 4 bases, there was a span of 14 bases. CDR3 DNA sequence: TGTGCCAGCAGTTCTAATGACCGCGGTTACGAGCAGTACTTC. Its protein is CASSSNDRGYEQYF.

The chain is built from TRBV5-4 and TRBJ2-3; no firm D call. Germline values: CDR1 SGHNT, CDR2 YYREEE (reference sequence). CDR3 length equals 15 residues. Trimming took 0 bases from V and 1 from J, leaving 9 bases between them. In nucleotides, the CDR3 is TGTGCCAGCAGCTTGGAGGGCGGAGGCACAGATACGCAGTATTTT. Translated: CASSLEGGGTDTQYF.

The genes are TRBV10-1 and TRBJ1-1; perhaps TRBD1 as D (6 bases). Germline values: CDR1 WNHNN, CDR2 SYGVQD (reference sequence). This CDR3 has 12 amino acids. V dropped 5 bases and J dropped 7 bases, with 11 bases sitting between them. The CDR3 protein is CASSTGLGEAFF. The CDR3 DNA sequence: TGCGCCAGCAGTACAGGGTTGGGTGAAGCTTTCTTT.

V is TRBV21-1 and J is TRBJ2-1. TRBV21-1 constitutes a pseudogene. The CDR3 is 18 amino acids. The CDR3 loop reads CASSKGRQGGGSYNEQFF. CDR3 nucleotides: TGTGCCAGCAGCAAAGGGAGACAGGGAGGGGGCTCCTACAATGAGCAGTTCTTC.

The chain recombines TRBV6-5 with TRBJ2-2, with 11 bases aligning to TRBD2. V lost 4 bases to trimming and J lost 2 bases; unmatched junction nucleotides: 3. The CDR3 runs to 16 residues. The germline gives CDR1 MNHEY, CDR2 SVGAGI. This CDR3 is CASSLTSGANTGELFF. The CDR3 nucleotides are TGTGCCAGCAGTTTGACTAGCGGGGCCAACACCGGGGAGCTGTTTTTT.

This chain links TRBV18 with TRBJ2-5; weak D call: TRBD1 (6 bases). The ends were cut back, 6 bases at V and 1 base at J, with 18 bases in the middle. CDR3 length: 16 residues. Germline lookup yields CDR1 KGHSH and CDR2 LQKENI. DNA of the CDR3: TGTGCCAGCTCGCCCCGGACAGCCGGAGCCCAAGAGACCCAGTACTTC. It translates to CASSPRTAGAQETQYF.

The rearrangement uses TRBV6-5 and TRBJ1-2; D possibly corresponds to TRBD1 (5 bases). The V and J ends lost 6 bases and 6 bases respectively, with 17 bases between them. The CDR3 totals 14 residues. Germline V lookup: CDR1 MNHEY, CDR2 SVGAGI. CDR3 sequence: CASRPSGMIDGYTF. The CDR3 DNA sequence: TGTGCCAGCAGGCCATCAGGGATGATTGATGGCTACACCTTC.

The chain couples TRBV5-4 to TRBJ2-5, with TRBD2 matching over 7 bases. The CDR3 length is 13 residues. Germline-derived CDR1 and CDR2 are SGHNT and YYREEE (reference sequence). V lost 4 bases, J lost 5 bases, and 5 bases stayed unmatched. CDR3 amino acids: CASSPLGGETQYF. The CDR3 DNA reads TGTGCCAGCAGCCCTTTGGGAGGGGAGACCCAGTACTTC.

The rearrangement uses TRBV30 and TRBJ1-4; maybe TRBD1 (5 bases). The germline V gene has CDR1 GTSNPN and CDR2 SVGIG (reference sequence). Deletions cut 5 bases from V and 6 bases from J, with 10 bases between. The CDR3 has 12 residues. DNA of the CDR3: TGTGCCTGGGGAGAGGGGTATGAAAAACTGTTTTTT. Translated: CAWGEGYEKLFF.